This T cell receptor (beta chain) was profiled in a study of shared clonotypes between healthy human individuals. Study-wide context: CD4 naive and CD4 memory each took three plates per donor, while CD8 naive took two and CD8 memory one.

All donors were Caucasian adults living in Nashville, Tennessee. The V gene lost 3 bases and the J gene lost 4 bases, with 14 bases spanning the gap. Germline assignment: CDR1 LNHNV and CDR2 YYDKDF (reference sequence). The CDR3 extends over 15 amino acids. TCRdb keeps only in-frame clones here, not all; method: immunoSEQ multiplex PCR. The table includes fewer than 130,000 clones, 67% detected once. This clone was detected only once. Material: memory CD8+ T cells sorted from blood. Subset meaning: CD45RO+ cells pooled with CCR7-negative TemRA cells. This chain connects TRBV15 to TRBJ2-3; possible D gene TRBD2, 6 bases. This TCR was recovered from a woman aged 30 to 39 in good health. CDR3 region: CATSRDMEGPDTQYF. In DNA, the CDR3 is TGTGCCACCAGCAGGGACATGGAGGGCCCAGATACGCAGTATTTT.